Each of the 22 T cell receptor beta chains below was sequenced from the same sample in a study of T-cell memory formation after mild COVID-19 (dated by TCRdb to about 2021). Receptor amplification or capture employed 5' RACE. The run used an Illumina NovaSeq 6000. TCRdb trimmed the raw reads at Q25, called clones with MiXCR and kept productive beta chains. CDR3 protein sequences are deduplicated, and each keeps its most common genes and DNA. This sample lists fewer than 700,000 distinct CDR3 sequences; about a sixth were detected once. The biggest ten clones account for 12% of the sample. The sample taken for sequencing was PBMCs or a T cell subset sorted from them (not recorded which). The receptor set was obtained from an adult woman who had mild COVID-19 (a few samples of this study predate the infection). The sample titles of this study are shuffled in the database, so cell type and time point are left out; the donor was told from shared clones.

This clonotype was observed a handful of times. The rearrangement links TRBV4-2 to TRBJ2-3; 7 positions match TRBD2. J gave up 2 bases and V 2 bases, and 10 bases lay outside the gene matches. Germline loops: CDR1 LGHNA, CDR2 YNFKEQ. This CDR3 is built from 17 residues. For the CDR3, the DNA is TGTGCCAGCAGCCAAAGAAGCGCGGGAGCCTCCACAGATACGCAGTATTTT. Translating gives CASSQRSAGASTDTQYF.

This clonotype was seen repeatedly, ten times or more. This sequence joins TRBV12-3 or TRBV12-4 and TRBJ2-7, with D maybe TRBD1 (6 bases). Deletions cut 5 bases from V and 4 bases from J, with 15 bases between. The CDR3 is 14 amino acids. The CDR3 is CASSQGLLIYEQYF. In DNA, the CDR3 is TGTGCCAGCAGTCAGGGGCTACTTATTTACGAGCAGTACTTC.

This clonotype turned up a few times. V is TRBV5-1 and J is TRBJ2-7; D possibly corresponds to TRBD1 (6 bases). The germline V gene encodes CDR1 SGHRS and CDR2 YFSETQ. Trimming pared 0 bases from V and 0 bases from J, leaving 19 bases between. CDR3 length equals 18 residues. CDR3 coding DNA: TGCGCCAGCAGCTTGGCCCCGACTCGTCAGGGGAGCTCCTACGAGCAGTACTTC. Its translation is CASSLAPTRQGSSYEQYF.

The table lists this clonotype with a few counts. This sequence joins TRBV4-1 and TRBJ1-5; 9 bases align to TRBD1. Per the germline V gene, CDR1 is MGHRA and CDR2 is YSYEKL. V lost 4 bases to trimming and J lost 5 bases; unmatched junction nucleotides: 6. The CDR3 is 15 residues long. The CDR3 is CASSPGQGIHQPQHF. CDR3 nucleotides: TGCGCCAGCAGCCCCGGACAGGGGATTCATCAGCCCCAGCATTTT.

This clonotype was detected a few times. The chain joins TRBV7-9 to TRBJ1-1, with unresolved D. The CDR3 is 14 residues long. CDR1 is SEHNR, CDR2 FQNEAQ, per germline (reference sequence). The ends were cut back, 5 bases at V and 6 bases at J, with 16 bases in the middle. The CDR3, as DNA: TGTGCCAGCAGCCCTGGTGATTGGTCCCCTGAAGCTTTCTTT. Translated: CASSPGDWSPEAFF. Complete variable domain (other parts from reference TRBV7-9 and TRBJ1-1): DTGVSQNPRHKITKRGQNVTFRCDPISEHNRLYWYRQTLGQGPEFLTYFQNEAQLEKSRLLSDRFSAERPKGSFSTLEIQRTEQGDSAMYLCASSPGDWSPEAFFGQGTRLTVV.

This chain uses TRBV20-1 with TRBJ2-5; TRBD2 might be the D (5 bases). Germline V lookup: CDR1 DFQATT, CDR2 SNEGSKA (reference sequence). There are 12 residues in the CDR3. With 4 bases removed from V and 7 bases from J, the gap between germline ends came to 13 bases. CDR3 region: CSAIPRAGTQYF. The CDR3 nucleotides read TGCAGTGCTATCCCCCGCGCGGGGACCCAGTACTTC.

V gene TRBV4-3 combines with J gene TRBJ1-2; 7 nucleotides match TRBD1. Losses at the gene ends were 0 bases for V and 4 bases for J; bases not matched to a gene: 5. CDR1 and CDR2 (germline): LGHNA, YSLEER. The CDR3 is 15 residues long. In DNA form, the CDR3 reads TGCGCCAGCAGCCAAGATCTGGGGACAGCCTATGGCTACACCTTC. It specifies CASSQDLGTAYGYTF.

In its sample, this clonotype was seen a few times. V usage is TRBV6-6 and J usage is TRBJ1-3; D is uncertain. This CDR3 has 13 amino acids. V shed 6 bases and J shed 4 bases, with 10 bases lying between them. Germline lookup yields CDR1 MNHNY and CDR2 SVGAGI (reference sequence). CDR3 sequence: CASRDGLGNTIYF. DNA of the CDR3: TGTGCCAGCAGGGACGGACTGGGAAACACCATATATTTT.

This sequence joins TRBV12-3 or TRBV12-4 and TRBJ1-3; 8 nucleotides line up with TRBD1. V was pared by 3 bases and J by 3 bases, with 1 base of the junction left unmatched. This CDR3 has 14 residues. The chain's CDR3 is CASSFDRGGNTIYF. CDR3 in DNA: TGTGCCAGCAGTTTCGACAGGGGTGGAAACACCATATATTTT.

V usage is TRBV6-2 or TRBV6-3 and J usage is TRBJ2-1; D might be TRBD2 (5 bases). The V and J ends lost 6 bases and 8 bases respectively, with 11 bases between them. This CDR3 is built from 12 residues. Germline V gene lookup returns CDR1 MNHEY and CDR2 SVGEGT. CDR3 bases: TGTGCCAGCAGCAACACTAGGGATGAGCAGTTCTTC. Its translation: CASSNTRDEQFF.

This chain's CDR3 is CASAGDYSYGYTF. In nucleotides, the CDR3 is TGTGCCTCAGCCGGGGATTACTCCTATGGCTACACCTTC. The chain couples TRBV12-3 or TRBV12-4 to TRBJ1-2; D remains unclear. V shed 11 bases and J shed 4 bases, with 17 bases lying between them. This CDR3 is 13 amino acids long.

A few counts support this clonotype. The rearrangement links TRBV24-1 to TRBJ2-7; D is unclear. This CDR3 has 12 amino acids. CDR1 KGHDR and CDR2 SFDVKD come from the germline V gene. V lost 1 base, J lost 7 bases, and 7 bases lay in between. The CDR3: CATSDFTNEQYF. The CDR3 region has the DNA TGTGCCACCAGTGATTTCACTAATGAGCAGTACTTC.

At least ten counts were recorded for this clonotype. Mismatch with germline at one junction end may stem from a read error. The gene calls are TRBV5-1 and TRBJ1-2; weak D call: TRBD1 (5 bases). The CDR3 consists of 13 residues. CDR1 and CDR2 (germline): SGHRS, YFSETQ. The CDR3 here is CASSPTANYGYTF. The CDR3 coding sequence is TGTGCCAGCAGCCCGACAGCTAACTATGGCTACACCTTC.

The sample holds a few counts of this clonotype. The V and J genes are TRBV11-2 and TRBJ2-2; D gene uncertain. Germline-derived CDR1 and CDR2 are SGHAT and FQNNGV. CDR3 size: 12 residues. V was pared by 8 bases and J by 5 bases, with 9 bases between. In DNA form, the CDR3 reads TGTGCCAGCCCCAGTGAGACCGGGGAGCTGTTTTTT. It yields the protein CASPSETGELFF. Based on the CDR3 plus reference TRBV11-2 and TRBJ2-2, the full variable domain is EAGVAQSPRYKIIEKRQSVAFWCNPISGHATLYWYQQILGQGPKLLIQFQNNGVVDDSQLPKDRFSAERLKGVDSTLKIQPAKLEDSAVYLCASPSETGELFFGEGSRLTVL.

The chain joins TRBV12-3 or TRBV12-4 to TRBJ2-1; D remains ambiguous. The CDR3 length is 15 residues. Between the trimmed V and J ends, which lost 3 bases and 8 bases, there was a span of 17 bases. CDR3 nucleotide sequence: TGTGCCAGCAGTTTCGCCGCCCTGCAGGTCTATGAGCAGTTCTTC. Its translation is CASSFAALQVYEQFF.

This clonotype was detected a few times. The V and J genes are TRBV12-3 or TRBV12-4 and TRBJ2-5, with D possibly being TRBD2 (5 bases). V was shortened by 5 bases and J by 7 bases, with 32 bases between the two germline ends. The CDR3 has 19 amino acids. The CDR3 sequence: CASSPGFFVPIGLPGTQYF. In DNA, the CDR3 is TGTGCCAGCAGTCCGGGTTTTTTTGTACCTATTGGACTGCCTGGGACCCAGTACTTC.

Only a few counts were recorded for this clonotype. The chain combines TRBV12-3 or TRBV12-4 with TRBJ2-1; unclear D gene. The CDR3 extends over 11 amino acids. V lost 6 bases and J lost 8, with 8 bases in between. The CDR3 region has the DNA TGTGCCAGCAGCCTTCAGTATGAGCAGTTCTTC. It encodes CASSLQYEQFF.

This clonotype was observed a handful of times. The chain joins TRBV30 to TRBJ2-7; 8 nucleotides align to TRBD2. Germline-derived CDR1 and CDR2 are GTSNPN and SVGIG (reference sequence). The junction had 0 bases not matched to a gene; V was cut back by 2 bases and J by 0 bases. This CDR3 is built from 13 residues. The CDR3 sequence: CAWSSGSSYEQYF. The CDR3 region has the DNA TGTGCCTGGAGTAGCGGGAGCTCCTACGAGCAGTACTTC.

The V call is TRBV4-3, the J call TRBJ2-4; TRBD2 agrees at 7 bases. There are 17 residues in the CDR3. Losses at the gene ends were 4 bases for V and 6 bases for J; bases not matched to a gene: 15. Germline V gene sequence: CDR1 LGHNA, CDR2 YSLEER. The CDR3 loop reads CASSPSHSGRAGNIQYF. CDR3 DNA sequence: TGCGCCAGCAGCCCGTCCCATAGTGGGAGGGCGGGAAACATTCAGTACTTC.

The chain has TRBV5-5 and TRBJ2-1; D may correspond to TRBD1 or TRBD2 (5 bases each). CDR3 length: 20 amino acids. Germline CDR1 reads SGHKS; CDR2 reads YYEKEE (reference sequence). V gave up 3 bases and J gave up 4 bases, with 29 bases separating them. The CDR3: CASSSDSGTFLSASYNEQFF. In DNA form, the CDR3 reads TGTGCCAGCAGCTCAGACTCCGGGACCTTTCTTTCGGCGTCGTACAATGAGCAGTTCTTC.

This clonotype was seen more than once but under ten times. The chain couples TRBV5-1 to TRBJ1-2; 8 bases map to TRBD1. The CDR3 is 12 amino acids. V was pared by 4 bases and J by 7 bases, with 3 bases of the junction left unmatched. Germline V CDR1 and CDR2: SGHRS, YFSETQ. The CDR3 protein is CASSAGQAGYTF. The CDR3 DNA reads TGCGCCAGCAGCGCGGGACAGGCTGGCTACACCTTC. Variable domain in full (rest from reference TRBV5-1 and TRBJ1-2): KAGVTQTPRYLIKTRGQQVTLSCSPISGHRSVSWYQQTPGQGLQFLFEYFSETQRNKGNFPGRFSGRQFSNSRSEMNVSTLELGDSALYLCASSAGQAGYTFGSGTRLTVV.

The chain joins TRBV15 to TRBJ2-5; tentatively, D is TRBD2 (6 bases). This CDR3 region has 13 residues. The germline V and J ends were trimmed by 3 bases and 4 bases, with 9 bases remaining between them. Germline assignment: CDR1 LNHNV and CDR2 YYDKDF (reference sequence). In DNA, the CDR3 is TGTGCCACCAGCAGGAGGACTACAGAGACCCAGTACTTC. Its translation is CATSRRTTETQYF.